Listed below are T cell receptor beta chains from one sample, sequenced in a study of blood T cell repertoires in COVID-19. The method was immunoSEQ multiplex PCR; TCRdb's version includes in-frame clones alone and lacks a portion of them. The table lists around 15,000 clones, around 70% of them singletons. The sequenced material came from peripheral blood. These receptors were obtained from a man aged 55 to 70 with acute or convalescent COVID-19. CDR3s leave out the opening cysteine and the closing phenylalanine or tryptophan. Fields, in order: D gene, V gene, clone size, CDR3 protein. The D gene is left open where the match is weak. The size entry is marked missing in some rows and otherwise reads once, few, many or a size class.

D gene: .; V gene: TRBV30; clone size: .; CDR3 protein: AWRVRGVYNSPLH
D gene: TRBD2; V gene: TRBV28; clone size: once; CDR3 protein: ASSPVRPGGRGEQY
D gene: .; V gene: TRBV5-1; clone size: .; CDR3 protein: ASSFGQAGNEQF
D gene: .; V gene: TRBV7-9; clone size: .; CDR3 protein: ASSLDAGAGGYT
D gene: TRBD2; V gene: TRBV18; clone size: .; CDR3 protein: ASSPGLAGAEVIQY
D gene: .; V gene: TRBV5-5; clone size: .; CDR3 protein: ASSLRGDSNQPQH
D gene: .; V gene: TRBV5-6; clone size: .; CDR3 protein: ASSLTVNTEAF
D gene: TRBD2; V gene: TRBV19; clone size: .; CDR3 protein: ASSISSGGQWNEQF
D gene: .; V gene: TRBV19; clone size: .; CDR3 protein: ASSRRGGDEKLF
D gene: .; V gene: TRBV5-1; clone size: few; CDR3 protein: ASSLDAGNTEAF
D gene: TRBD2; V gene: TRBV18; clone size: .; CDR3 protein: ASSLTGTSGGNEQF
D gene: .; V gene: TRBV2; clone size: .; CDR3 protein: ASRRLELMDSPLH
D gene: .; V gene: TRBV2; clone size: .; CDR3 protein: ASRTGQNQPQH
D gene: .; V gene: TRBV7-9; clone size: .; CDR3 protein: ASSLVSGGAEKLF
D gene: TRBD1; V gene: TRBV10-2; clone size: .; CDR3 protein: ASSGDRGLYEQF
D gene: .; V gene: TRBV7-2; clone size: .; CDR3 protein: ASTRGGGAETQY
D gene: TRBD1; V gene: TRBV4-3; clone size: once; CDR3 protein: ASSQDTSTGGLYNEQF
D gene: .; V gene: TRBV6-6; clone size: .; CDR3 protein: ASSYSLKSSPLH
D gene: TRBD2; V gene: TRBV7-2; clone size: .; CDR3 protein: ASSYRLAGGSSYEQY
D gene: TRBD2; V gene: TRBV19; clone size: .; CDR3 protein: ASEGLAGGEQY
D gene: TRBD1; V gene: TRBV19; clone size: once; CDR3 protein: ASRGRGDVGNQPQH
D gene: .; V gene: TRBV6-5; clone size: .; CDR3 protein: ASSPGDTEAF
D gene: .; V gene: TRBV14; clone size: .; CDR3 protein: ASTRGGTDTQY
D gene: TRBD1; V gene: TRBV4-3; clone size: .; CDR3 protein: ASSQDLGTGALYEQY
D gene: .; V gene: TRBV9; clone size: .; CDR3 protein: ASSASNRVGLDTEAF
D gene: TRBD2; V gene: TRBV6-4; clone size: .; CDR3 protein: ASSASGGADTQY
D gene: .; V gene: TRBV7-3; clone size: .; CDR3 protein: ASSLAFGGLTDTQY
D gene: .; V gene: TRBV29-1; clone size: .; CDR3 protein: SVVLGVTGVEQF
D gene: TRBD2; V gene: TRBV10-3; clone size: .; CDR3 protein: AISDGKREYNEQF
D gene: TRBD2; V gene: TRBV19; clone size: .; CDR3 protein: ASSITTLAAYNEQF
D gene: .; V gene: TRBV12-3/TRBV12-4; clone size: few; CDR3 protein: ASSLRGMYGYT
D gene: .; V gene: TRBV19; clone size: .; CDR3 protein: ASDLGRGRTGELF
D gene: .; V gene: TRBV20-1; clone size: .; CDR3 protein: SASRGNQPQH
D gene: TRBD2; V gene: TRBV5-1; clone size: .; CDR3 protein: ASSSGTSVDTQY
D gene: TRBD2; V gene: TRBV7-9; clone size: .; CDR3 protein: ASSLALAEGNEQF
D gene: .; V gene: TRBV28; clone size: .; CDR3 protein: ASSLLQGSYT
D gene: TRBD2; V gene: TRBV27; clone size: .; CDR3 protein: ASSLTSGSAGELF
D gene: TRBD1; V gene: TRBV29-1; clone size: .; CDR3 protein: SVAGTDNQPQH